These 30 T cell receptor beta chains were all obtained from the same sample, sequenced in a study of regulatory T cells in long-lasting Graves disease. Time point given: newly diagnosed GD, antithyroid drugs for less than 3 months. Extracted RNA from PBMCs served as the source of the TCR library. For TCR beta, libraries came from iRepertoire HTBI primers and Arm-PCR of CDR3 regions. Using its own MiXCR run on the multiplex PCR reads, TCRdb lists one record per CDR3 protein. The sample includes 400,000 to 500,000 distinct CDR3 sequences, 14% of them seen just once. The data were also submitted as part of a second study, on T cells in Graves' hyperthyroidism and ophthalmopathy.

The sequencing here drew on peripheral blood mononuclear cells (PBMCs), taken at new diagnosis, from a patient treated with antithyroid drugs. These receptors were taken from a woman in her 50s with Graves disease.

The chain employs TRBV11-2 and TRBJ1-3; maybe TRBD1 (5 bases). CDR3 length equals 13 residues. Trimming removed 4 bases at V and 7 bases at J, with 11 bases between. Germline CDR1 reads SGHAT; CDR2 reads FQNNGV. For the CDR3, the DNA is TGTGCCAGCAGCTCCCCGACAGCGAACACCATATATTTT. Its protein is CASSSPTANTIYF.

The sample holds a few counts of this clonotype. This rearrangement joins TRBV6-1 to TRBJ2-7; tentatively, D is TRBD1 or TRBD2 (7 bases each). CDR3 length: 15 residues. Trimming removed 3 bases from V and 3 bases from J, with 15 bases in between. The germline V gene encodes CDR1 MNHNS and CDR2 SASEGT. The CDR3 here is CASSDWQGGGYEQYF. The CDR3 nucleotides read TGTGCCAGCAGTGATTGGCAGGGGGGGGGCTACGAGCAGTACTTC.

This clonotype was counted at least ten times. This chain connects TRBV5-5 to TRBJ1-5; unclear D gene. The V gene's germline CDR1 is SGHKS and CDR2 YYEKEE (reference sequence). CDR3 length: 17 amino acids. The V end was cut by 4 bases, the J end by 2 bases, with 19 bases between. DNA for the CDR3: TGTGCCAGCAGCCCAACCCGACCGACAATGGGCAATCAGCCCCAGCATTTT. Its translation is CASSPTRPTMGNQPQHF.

This sequence joins TRBV29-1 and TRBJ2-5; TRBD1 might be the D (6 bases). The CDR3 is 14 residues long. V lost 1 base, J lost 4 bases, and 13 bases lay in between. Germline V gene lookup returns CDR1 SQVTM and CDR2 ANQGSEA. The CDR3 DNA follows: TGCAGCGTTGAAGGACAGGCGCCCGGAGAGACCCAGTACTTC. Translation gives CSVEGQAPGETQYF.

The rearrangement uses TRBV29-1 and TRBJ1-1, with 8 positions matching TRBD1. CDR1 and CDR2 from the germline V gene are SQVTM and ANQGSEA. The J segment lost 0 bases and the V segment lost 4 bases, leaving 1 base of the junction unmatched. The CDR3 totals 13 residues. CDR3 DNA: TGCAGCGTTGGGGACAGGTTGAACACTGAAGCTTTCTTT. Translated: CSVGDRLNTEAFF.

This clonotype was seen ten or more times. CDR3 protein: CASSLGWGETQYF. In DNA form, the CDR3 reads TGTGCCAGCAGCTTAGGGTGGGGGGAGACCCAGTACTTC. This chain uses TRBV11-2 with TRBJ2-5; D possibly uses TRBD1 or TRBD2 (5 bases each). This CDR3 spans 13 amino acids. V dropped 1 base and J dropped 5 bases, with 8 bases sitting between them. Germline V gene lookup returns CDR1 SGHAT and CDR2 FQNNGV.

The V call is TRBV7-9, the J call TRBJ1-4, with 7 bases that match TRBD1. Germline trimming cut 0 bases from V and 7 bases from J; bases unmatched to any gene: 8. The germline V gene encodes CDR1 SEHNR and CDR2 FQNEAQ (reference sequence). The CDR3 consists of 16 residues. In DNA, the CDR3 is TGTGCCAGCAGCTTAGCGGGACAGCTCTTATTTGAAAAACTGTTTTTT. It encodes CASSLAGQLLFEKLFF.

This clonotype was counted many times. As DNA, the CDR3 is TGTGCCAGCAGTCCGCCCGCCTGGGAGCAGTACTTC. This translates into CASSPPAWEQYF. The V gene is TRBV28, the J gene TRBJ2-7; D uncertain. The CDR3 extends over 12 amino acids. Trimming left V 5 bases short and J 7 bases short, with 12 bases between. Per the germline V gene, CDR1 is MDHEN and CDR2 is SYDVKM.

In its sample, this clonotype was seen many times. The V and J genes are TRBV20-1 and TRBJ2-3; D is possibly TRBD1 (7 bases). The CDR3 is 13 amino acids. V dropped 6 bases and J dropped 1 base, with 11 bases sitting between them. Germline CDR1 is DFQATT and CDR2 is SNEGSKA (reference sequence). Written as DNA, the CDR3 is TGCAGTGCCGGAGGGACAGGCACAGATACGCAGTATTTT. Translation gives CSAGGTGTDTQYF.

The chain uses TRBV19 and TRBJ1-1; a possible D gene is TRBD1 (6 bases). Germline assignment: CDR1 LNHDA and CDR2 SQIVND (reference sequence). Trimming pared 3 bases from V and 7 bases from J, leaving 9 bases between. This CDR3 spans 12 amino acids. CDR3 loop: CASSMRTDEAFF. The CDR3 DNA reads as TGTGCCAGTAGTATGAGGACAGATGAAGCTTTCTTT.

This clonotype was detected a few times. This chain joins TRBV19 and TRBJ2-1, with 7 bases that match TRBD2. Germline V gene sequence: CDR1 LNHDA, CDR2 SQIVND (reference sequence). The CDR3 is made up of 17 amino acids. After removal of 3 bases from V and 0 bases from J, the junction contained 8 bases not matched to a gene. Here the CDR3 reads CASSMGGYDFSYNEQFF. CDR3 coding DNA: TGTGCCAGTAGTATGGGGGGGTACGATTTCTCCTACAATGAGCAGTTCTTC.

In this sample, this clonotype turned up a few times. CDR3 residues: CASSSQSYTEAFF. The CDR3 DNA reads as TGTGCCAGCAGTTCCCAATCCTACACTGAAGCTTTCTTT. The chain combines TRBV6-5 with TRBJ1-1; no definite D call. The CDR3 loop spans 13 amino acids. The germline gives CDR1 MNHEY, CDR2 SVGAGI. Trimming left V 4 bases short and J 3 bases short, with 9 bases between.

This clonotype was detected a few times. Likely a read error: the CDR3 ends without its conserved phenylalanine or tryptophan. The chain combines TRBV5-1 with TRBJ2-5; D may be TRBD1 (6 bases). The CDR3 contains 15 residues. The germline CDR1 and CDR2 sequences are SGHRS and YFSETQ. Trimming took 1 base from V and 5 from J, leaving 15 bases between them. The CDR3 sequence: CASSLQGRGDETQYL. The CDR3 coding sequence is TGCGCCAGCAGCTTGCAGGGCAGGGGTGACGAGACCCAGTACCTC.

This clonotype was detected only a few times. The CDR3 region is CAAPRGDPDITDTQYF. CDR3 coding DNA: TGTGCCGCACCACGAGGGGATCCGGATATCACAGATACGCAGTATTTT. The rearrangement joins TRBV6-1 to TRBJ2-3, with D perhaps being TRBD1 or TRBD2 (5 bases each). The CDR3 is made up of 16 amino acids. Germline V gives CDR1 MNHNS, CDR2 SASEGT. Trimming cost V 11 bases and J 2 bases, with 23 bases left between them.

The chain employs TRBV7-6 and TRBJ1-3; D might be TRBD1 (5 bases). The germline CDR1 and CDR2 sequences are SGHVS and FNYEAQ. V lost 8 bases and J lost 8, with 13 bases in between. This CDR3 comprises 12 residues. CDR3 in amino acids: CASGRLGDTIYF. The CDR3 coding sequence is TGTGCCAGCGGGCGATTAGGGGACACCATATATTTT.

In this sample, this clonotype turned up many times. The chain has TRBV28 and TRBJ2-2; 11 bases fit TRBD2. This CDR3 region has 15 residues. Trimming took 5 bases from V and 3 from J; bases not matched to a gene: 2. Germline-derived CDR1 and CDR2 are MDHEN and SYDVKM. CDR3 DNA: TGTGCCAGCAGTAAACTAGCGGGGGACACCGGGGAGCTGTTTTTT. It codes for CASSKLAGDTGELFF.

The chain uses TRBV11-2 and TRBJ2-4; 10 positions agree with TRBD2. This CDR3 comprises 17 residues. Losses at the gene ends were 5 bases for V and 8 bases for J; bases not matched to a gene: 15. In germline, CDR1 is SGHAT, CDR2 FQNNGV. In DNA form, the CDR3 reads TGTGCCAGCAGCCCTATCTCTAGCGGGAGTAGGAGGGACATTCAGTACTTC. This encodes CASSPISSGSRRDIQYF.

This clonotype came up many times. The chain joins TRBV20-1 to TRBJ2-7, with TRBD2 as a possible D gene (6 bases). The CDR3 consists of 15 residues. Germline V CDR1 and CDR2: DFQATT, SNEGSKA (reference sequence). The V end lost 6 bases, the J end lost 3 bases, and 21 bases lay between the germline ends. The CDR3: CSAGSRGLAFYEQYF. The DNA of the CDR3 is TGCAGTGCCGGTAGTAGAGGGCTAGCGTTCTACGAGCAGTACTTC.

About this clonotype itself: A read error is likely here: a far larger clone is one base away. A read error is likely, as this CDR3 ends without the conserved phenylalanine or tryptophan. The V call is TRBV6-2 or TRBV6-3, the J call TRBJ2-5, with 12 bases identical to TRBD1. This CDR3 is built from 18 residues. V shed 5 bases, J shed 8 bases, and the junction held 18 bases outside the gene matches. Germline V gene data show CDR1 as MNHEY and CDR2 as SVGEGT. The CDR3: CASSEGDRGRSPPRTQYV. As DNA, the CDR3 is TGTGCCAGCAGTGAAGGGGACAGGGGGCGATCCCCACCTAGAACCCAGTACGTC.

This clonotype showed up many times. V usage is TRBV6-1 and J usage is TRBJ2-2, with TRBD2 identical over 9 bases. The V segment lost 6 bases and the J segment 6 bases; nucleotides outside the gene matches: 11. The length of the CDR3 is 16 residues. In germline, CDR1 is MNHNS, CDR2 SASEGT. The CDR3 DNA follows: TGTGCCAGCAGCACCGGGACTAGCATTTTGTCCGGGGAGCTGTTTTTT. It encodes CASSTGTSILSGELFF.

This clonotype was seen a handful of times. The rearrangement uses TRBV7-8 and TRBJ2-2, with D unresolved. CDR3 length: 17 amino acids. V lost 5 bases, J lost 0 bases, and 16 bases lay in between. CDR1 is SGHVS and CDR2 is FQNEAQ in the germline V gene. The CDR3 is CASSPARNPANTGELFF. DNA of the CDR3: TGTGCCAGCAGCCCAGCTCGTAATCCAGCGAACACCGGGGAGCTGTTTTTT.

The chain has TRBV10-2 and TRBJ2-5; TRBD2 agrees at 10 bases. J gave up 4 bases and V 8 bases, and 4 bases lay outside the gene matches. Germline CDR1 reads WSHSY; CDR2 reads SAAADI. The CDR3 contains 13 residues. The CDR3 here is CASRTSGLETQYF. The CDR3 coding sequence is TGCGCCAGCCGGACTAGCGGACTAGAGACCCAGTACTTC.

The chain links TRBV18 to TRBJ2-7; D gene uncertain. Looked up from germline, CDR1 is KGHSH and CDR2 is LQKENI. V shed 6 bases and J shed 0 bases, with 12 bases lying between them. The CDR3 contains 14 residues. Here the CDR3 DNA reads TGTGCCAGCTCCGCCACAGTACGCTCCTACGAGCAGTACTTC. It is translated as CASSATVRSYEQYF.

With regard to this clonotype: This clone may be a read error of a much larger clone one base away. This chain connects TRBV7-8 to TRBJ1-1, with D uncertain. Germline-derived CDR1 and CDR2 are SGHVS and FQNEAQ. This CDR3 region has 12 residues. The CDR3 reads CTSSPPVDEAFF. Written as DNA, the CDR3 is TGTACCAGCAGCCCACCTGTCGATGAAGCTTTCTTT.

This clonotype showed up many times. The chain combines TRBV28 with TRBJ2-7; 10 bases are a match to TRBD2. Trimming took 2 bases from V and 3 from J; bases not matched to a gene: 7. The CDR3 is 16 amino acids. CDR1 and CDR2 (germline): MDHEN, SYDVKM. CDR3 protein: CASSLLGASGSYEQYF. CDR3 in DNA: TGTGCCAGCAGTTTACTGGGGGCTAGCGGGAGCTACGAGCAGTACTTC.

Concerning this clonotype itself: A much more abundant neighbour one base away suggests this may be a read error. The V gene is TRBV3-1, the J gene TRBJ1-5, with a weak D call TRBD1 (6 bases). V shed 4 bases and J shed 2 bases, with 15 bases lying between them. The CDR3 is 16 amino acids. The V gene's germline CDR1 is LGHDT and CDR2 YNNKEL (reference sequence). The CDR3 coding sequence is TGTGCCAGCAGCCCCTGGGACACCTACCGCAATCAGCCCCAGCATTTT. Residues: CASSPWDTYRNQPQHF.

As to this clonotype: A read error may be the cause here, since a much bigger clone is one base away. The final CDR3 position lacks the conserved phenylalanine or tryptophan, pointing to a likely read error. This chain's CDR3 is CKSSAEGRNEQYL. CDR3 in DNA: TGTAAAAGCTCCGCGGAGGGGAGGAACGAGCAGTACCTC. The V gene is TRBV10-3, the J gene TRBJ2-7; a weak D match, TRBD2 (6 bases). The CDR3 loop spans 13 amino acids. Germline-derived CDR1 and CDR2 are ENHRY and SYGVKD.

This clonotype appeared a few times. The chain links TRBV5-8 to TRBJ1-3; 9 bases agree with TRBD1. The CDR3 length is 18 residues. Germline V CDR1 and CDR2: SGHTS, YDEGEE. The V and J ends lost 4 bases and 0 bases, in that order; junction bases with no gene match: 11. Here the CDR3 DNA reads TGTGCCAGCAGCATCAGGACAGGGGTCCCCGTCTCTGGAAACACCATATATTTT. Translating it yields CASSIRTGVPVSGNTIYF.

This clonotype was found many times. This chain uses TRBV7-2 with TRBJ2-3; D may be TRBD2 (6 bases). Trimming pared 3 bases from V and 2 bases from J, leaving 9 bases between. The length of the CDR3 is 14 residues. CDR1 is SGHTA, CDR2 FQGNSA, per germline. The CDR3 DNA follows: TGTGCCAGCAGCTTTATAGCGGTCACAGATACGCAGTATTTT. Its protein product is CASSFIAVTDTQYF.

This clonotype was counted only a few times. V gene TRBV24-1 combines with J gene TRBJ1-2; perhaps TRBD1 as D (6 bases). The germline V gene encodes CDR1 KGHDR and CDR2 SFDVKD. The CDR3 contains 15 residues. V shed 4 bases and J shed 3 bases, with 14 bases lying between them. The CDR3 reads CATSDQTGNHYGYTF. The CDR3 nucleotides read TGTGCCACCAGTGACCAGACAGGTAACCACTATGGCTACACCTTC.